Listed below are T cell receptor beta chains from one sample, sequenced in a study of cytomegalovirus exposure and HLA in healthy donors. Data came from immunoSEQ multiplex PCR; TCRdb stores just in-frame clones and leaves some out. The data hold almost 200,000 clones, with approximately 85% observed a single time. The sequencing sample was made of PBMCs. These receptors were obtained from a woman aged 45-65 years in good health and CMV-seronegative. CDR3s include the opening cysteine and the closing phenylalanine or tryptophan. D genes are given only for firm matches. Rows give clone size only sometimes, using once, few, many, or a class for an expanded clone.

- | TRBJ2-2 | TRBV27 | TRBD2 | TGTGCCAGCAGTACTAGCGGGACTGGCACCGGGGAGCTGTTTTTT | CASSTSGTGTGELFF
- | TRBJ1-5 | TRBV28 | TRBD1 | TGTGCCAGCAGGGGGACAGGGCACCAGCCCCAGCATTTT | CASRGTGHQPQHF
- | TRBJ2-6 | TRBV19 | - | TGTGCCAGTTCCCCGGGTCGAAGCTCTGGGGCCAACGTCCTGACTTTC | CASSPGRSSGANVLTF
- | TRBJ2-7 | TRBV7-3 | TRBD1 | TGTGCCAGCAGCTTAGGGACAGGGAAGTTCTACGAGCAGTACTTC | CASSLGTGKFYEQYF
- | TRBJ2-7 | TRBV29-1 | TRBD1 | TGCAGCGTCCGGGACAGGGGAACCTACGAGCAGTACTTC | CSVRDRGTYEQYF
- | TRBJ2-4 | TRBV28 | TRBD2 | TGTGCCAGCAGTCCAGGACTAGCGTATACCAAAAACATTCAGTACTTC | CASSPGLAYTKNIQYF
- | TRBJ2-2 | TRBV2 | - | TGTGCCAGCAGTGAACCTCTATTTTGGCGGGACACCGGGGAGCTGTTTTTT | CASSEPLFWRDTGELFF
- | TRBJ1-5 | TRBV6-1 | - | TGTGCCAGCAGTGAAGTTAGCCAAAATCAGCCCCAGCATTTT | CASSEVSQNQPQHF
- | TRBJ2-3 | TRBV15 | - | TGTGCCACCAGCAGAGATGTTGGACTGATCACAGATACGCAGTATTTT | CATSRDVGLITDTQYF
- | TRBJ1-2 | TRBV30 | - | TGTGCCTGGAGTGGACAGCTGGATGGCTACACCTTC | CAWSGQLDGYTF
- | TRBJ1-2 | TRBV18 | - | TGTGCCAGCTCACCGCAGGCTGACTATGGCTACACCTTC | CASSPQADYGYTF
few | TRBJ1-2 | TRBV19 | TRBD1 | TGTGCCAGTAAGGACAGGGGTAACTATGGCTACACCTTC | CASKDRGNYGYTF
few | TRBJ2-3 | TRBV20-1 | TRBD1 | TGCAGTGCTAACAGGGGGGATACGCAGTATTTT | CSANRGDTQYF
- | TRBJ1-2 | TRBV29-1 | - | TGCAGCGTCGTTAGGGGGTCGGGCTACACCTTC | CSVVRGSGYTF
- | TRBJ2-3 | TRBV4-1 | TRBD2 | TGCGCCAGCAGCATTGTGAAGGGACTAGCGGGCCCAGATACGCAGTATTTT | CASSIVKGLAGPDTQYF
- | TRBJ2-5 | TRBV7-2 | TRBD2 | TGTGCCAGCAGCTTAGTGAGTGAACTAGCGGTAGAGACCCAGTACTTC | CASSLVSELAVETQYF
- | TRBJ1-1 | TRBV18 | TRBD1 | TGTGCCAGCTCACCGTTACAGGGGGCTAGCACTGAAGCTTTCTTT | CASSPLQGASTEAFF
- | TRBJ2-2 | TRBV5-6 | TRBD1 | TGTGCCAGCAGCATAGGGACAGAGAACACCGGGGAGCTGTTTTTT | CASSIGTENTGELFF
once | TRBJ2-3 | TRBV5-1 | TRBD2 | TGCGCCAGCAGCCTGATGTCGATGATAGCGGGAGTTGATACGCAGTATTTT | CASSLMSMIAGVDTQYF
- | TRBJ1-1 | TRBV7-9 | - | TGTTCCAGCAGCCTAAAAGGCAGGGTTCTGAACACTGAAGCTTTCTTT | CSSSLKGRVLNTEAFF
- | TRBJ2-3 | TRBV28 | TRBD2 | TGTGCCAGCAGTACCGGACTAGCGGGACCCTCAGATACGCAGTATTTT | CASSTGLAGPSDTQYF
- | TRBJ2-2 | TRBV28 | - | TGTGCCAGCAGTTGGCGGACCGGGGAGCTGTTTTTT | CASSWRTGELFF
- | TRBJ1-4 | TRBV4-1 | TRBD1 | TGCGCCAGCAGCCAAGTGACAGGGGGTAATGAAAAACTGTTTTTT | CASSQVTGGNEKLFF
- | TRBJ2-3 | TRBV6-6 | - | TGTGCCAGCAGTTACTCATCGGGGAGCACAGATACGCAGTATTTT | CASSYSSGSTDTQYF
- | TRBJ2-1 | TRBV5-1 | TRBD1 | TGCGCCAGCAGCTTGGGTACAGGGGGCGCCTACAATGAGCAGTTCTTC | CASSLGTGGAYNEQFF
few | TRBJ2-5 | TRBV27 | TRBD1 | TGTGCCAGCAGTGCGCAGGGGGCTGGGGAGACCCAGTACTTC | CASSAQGAGETQYF
- | TRBJ1-5 | TRBV2 | - | TGTGCTAGTTCGGCAGGGATGGGCAATCAGCCCCAGCATTTT | CASSAGMGNQPQHF
- | TRBJ2-5 | TRBV7-2 | - | TGTGCCAGCAGCTTTGGGGACACGGGAGGAAGAGAGACCCAGTACTTC | CASSFGDTGGRETQYF
- | TRBJ2-1 | TRBV29-1 | - | TGCAGCGTTGTAGTTAATGAGCAGTTCTTC | CSVVVNEQFF
- | TRBJ2-1 | TRBV6-5 | TRBD1 | TGTGCCAGCAGTTACCGGGACAGGGGGCGCGTTGAGCAGTTCTTC | CASSYRDRGRVEQFF
once | TRBJ2-1 | TRBV7-6 | TRBD2 | TGTGCCAGCAGCCCCTCCCGACGGGAGGCTCCCCATGAGCAGTTCTTC | CASSPSRREAPHEQFF
- | TRBJ2-7 | TRBV28 | TRBD2 | TGTGCCAGCAGCCGATCTGCGACTAGCGGGTACTACGAGCAGTACTTC | CASSRSATSGYYEQYF
- | TRBJ1-1 | TRBV6-5 | - | TGTGCCAGCAGGGAGGGTCCACCCACTGAAGCTTTCTTT | CASREGPPTEAFF
- | TRBJ1-5 | TRBV27 | - | TGTGCCAGCAGACCACTTAGCAATCAGCCCCAGCATTTT | CASRPLSNQPQHF
once | TRBJ2-7 | TRBV7-3 | TRBD1 | TGTGCCAGCAGCCCGAAGGGACAGGGCTCCTACGAGCAGTACTTC | CASSPKGQGSYEQYF
- | TRBJ2-3 | TRBV5-1 | - | TGCGCCAGCAGCCCACAGACCGGGGGTTTCGATACGCAGTATTTT | CASSPQTGGFDTQYF
few | TRBJ1-1 | TRBV10-1 | TRBD1 | TGCGCCAGCAGTACAGGGGTGAACACTGAAGCTTTCTTT | CASSTGVNTEAFF
- | TRBJ2-1 | TRBV4-1 | - | TGCGCCAGCAGCCCGGGTCGTGCCTTGAGCTCCTACAATGAGCAGTTCTTC | CASSPGRALSSYNEQFF
- | TRBJ2-5 | TRBV5-1 | TRBD1 | TGCGCCAGCAGCATTACAGGGGGTCAAGAGACCCAGTACTTC | CASSITGGQETQYF
- | TRBJ2-2 | TRBV7-6 | TRBD2 | TGTGCCAGCACCTGGGGGGGCACCGGGGAGCTGTTTTTT | CASTWGGTGELFF
- | TRBJ2-1 | TRBV11-3 | TRBD1 | TGTGCCAGCAGCGCCGGGACAGGGCTTTACAATGAGCAGTTCTTC | CASSAGTGLYNEQFF
- | TRBJ2-7 | TRBV28 | TRBD1 | TGTGCCAGCAGTTCCGGGACAGGGGGATACGAGCAGTACTTC | CASSSGTGGYEQYF
- | TRBJ2-5 | TRBV5-1 | TRBD1 | TGCGCCAGCAGCTTGATGGACAGGACACAAGAGACCCAGTACTTC | CASSLMDRTQETQYF
- | TRBJ2-7 | TRBV4-2 | TRBD2 | TGTGCCAGCAGCGTGCAGACTAGCGGGAGTGCCTACGAGCAGTACTTC | CASSVQTSGSAYEQYF
- | TRBJ1-1 | TRBV13 | - | TGTGCCAGCAGCCCCCTTATGAACACTGAAGCTTTCTTT | CASSPLMNTEAFF
- | TRBJ2-3 | TRBV19 | TRBD1 | TGTGCCAGTAGATTGGGAAGGCAGGGGGTGGTGGATACGCAGTATTTT | CASRLGRQGVVDTQYF
- | TRBJ1-1 | TRBV19 | - | TGTGCCAGTAGTACCCGGTTGTCTGAAGCTTTCTTT | CASSTRLSEAFF
- | TRBJ2-1 | TRBV19 | - | TGTGCCACCTCCCCGTACGCGTCTGAGCAGTTCTTC | CATSPYASEQFF
- | TRBJ1-2 | TRBV28 | - | TGTGCCACCGCTCTTCGGGGGACTAACTATGGCTACACCTTC | CATALRGTNYGYTF
- | TRBJ1-5 | TRBV7-2 | - | TGTGCCAGCAGCTTAGTGAGAATGGGCAATCAGCCCCAGCATTTT | CASSLVRMGNQPQHF
- | TRBJ1-2 | TRBV28 | TRBD1 | TGTGCCAGCAGTTTGGGGACAGCTAACTATGGCTACACCTTC | CASSLGTANYGYTF
- | TRBJ1-5 | TRBV15 | TRBD1 | TGTGCCACCAGCAGGGGAGACAGGGGCAGCAATCAGCCCCAGCATTTT | CATSRGDRGSNQPQHF
- | TRBJ1-3 | TRBV9 | - | TGTGCCAGCAGCGAACAGGGCCCCCTCTCTGGAAACACCATATATTTT | CASSEQGPLSGNTIYF
- | TRBJ1-1 | TRBV7-9 | - | TGTGCCAGCAGCTTAGACACCACAGAGAACACTGAAGCTTTCTTT | CASSLDTTENTEAFF
- | TRBJ2-7 | TRBV5-1 | TRBD2 | TGCGCCAGCAGCCCCGGGGGGGGGTACGAGCAGTACTTC | CASSPGGGYEQYF
- | TRBJ1-2 | TRBV5-1 | - | TGCGCCAGCAGCTTGAATTTAGCTATCTATGGCTACACCTTC | CASSLNLAIYGYTF
- | TRBJ2-1 | TRBV27 | TRBD1 | TGTGCCAGCAGTTTAGTGACAGGGGGACACAATGAGCAGTTCTTC | CASSLVTGGHNEQFF
- | TRBJ1-2 | TRBV6-6 | TRBD1 | TGTGCCAGTGACAGGGCGGGCTATGGCTACACCTTC | CASDRAGYGYTF